The T cell receptor (beta chain) described here comes from a study of cytomegalovirus exposure and HLA in healthy donors. The germline gives CDR1 KGHSH, CDR2 LQKENI. The V end lost 3 bases, the J end lost 2 bases, and 11 bases lay between the germline ends. This CDR3 has 14 amino acids. Both 60 Vbeta primers and 13 Jbeta primers went into the PCR. Per the authors' pipeline: Later analysis identified tens of millions of unique TCR beta chains, about 10 million shared. Assay used: immunoSEQ multiplex PCR; TCRdb lists only in-frame clones, some missing. That table is the source of V, J and clone size, and D and trimming were worked out from the DNA. The repertoire holds fewer than 200,000 clones, with 76% as singletons. This clone was picked up one time.

The clonotype originates from a female donor in good health and CMV-seronegative. Sequencing was carried out using PBMCs. V and J are TRBV18 and TRBJ2-7, with D possibly matching TRBD1 (5 bases). The CDR3 here is CASSPGQTAYEQYF. The CDR3 coding sequence is TGTGCCAGCTCACCGGGCCAGACAGCCTACGAGCAGTACTTC.